This T cell receptor beta chain originates from a study of blood T cell repertoires in COVID-19. The wider study: Whether acute or convalescent, the COVID-19 samples came from the United States, Italy and Spain. Sample material is recorded as cDNA or gDNA derived from T cells, B-cell-depleted T cells, or PBMCs.

During active infection, Seattle patients enrolled and were then monitored through disease. In the source study's methods: Estimated nucleated cell counts came from reference gene primer amplification. The data were produced by immunoSEQ multiplex PCR, yet TCRdb's version contains in-frame clones alone and is incomplete. Clone size and the V and J calls come from that table; the DNA yielded D and trimming. The table records around 430,000 clones, about 91% of them present only once. This TCR was sampled from a woman between 45 and 60 years old with COVID-19, enrolled during active disease. Source material: peripheral blood.

The CDR3 is CASSGRWAFGSYEQYF. DNA for the CDR3: TGTGCCAGCAGTGGTAGGTGGGCTTTCGGCTCCTACGAGCAGTACTTC. This rearrangement joins TRBV6-1 to TRBJ2-7; D ambiguous. V was clipped by 4 bases and J by 0 bases, with 16 bases between them. This CDR3 contains 16 residues. The V gene's germline CDR1 is MNHNS and CDR2 SASEGT.